Presented here are 9 T cell receptor beta chains from one specimen sequenced in a study of shared clonotypes between healthy human individuals (TCRdb year 2020). To prepare the library, the immunoSEQ multiplex PCR assay was applied. The immuneACCESS repertoire file appears here via TCRdb, limited to in-frame rearrangements. These files lack a portion of the clones; in checked studies, under half of the deficit traces to unresolved V genes, and the cause of the others is not known. This sample gives approximately 1.5 million clones in total; roughly 98% of them show up just once. Clones ranked in the top ten supply 0.4% to 0.55% of the sample. The sequenced sample was naive CD4+ T cells sorted from blood. The sample's cell subset or site, from its label and the paper: CD45RA+ positively selected. All receptors come from a young man in good health.

Points on this clone: Additional DNA sequences in this sample encode the identical CDR3. DNA of the CDR3: TGCGCCAGCAGCTTGGGGGACTCTTCCTACAATGAGCAGTTCTTC. It encodes CASSLGDSSYNEQFF. V and J are TRBV5-1 and TRBJ2-1, with D perhaps TRBD2 (6 bases). The CDR3 is 15 residues long. The V gene lost 0 bases and the J gene lost 1 base, with 8 bases spanning the gap. CDR1 and CDR2 from the germline V gene are SGHRS and YFSETQ.

This rearrangement joins TRBV2 to TRBJ2-5; 12 positions match TRBD1. J lost 6 bases, V lost 7 bases, and 6 bases had no gene match. CDR1 SNHLY and CDR2 FYNNEI come from the germline V gene. This CDR3 comprises 14 residues. The CDR3 nucleotides are TGTGCCAGCACCGGGACAGGGGGCATTCAGACCCAGTACTTC. Protein product: CASTGTGGIQTQYF.

The rearrangement uses TRBV5-1 and TRBJ2-7, with TRBD1 identical over 8 bases. Trimming removed 4 bases from V and 4 bases from J; junction bases left unmatched: 7. Germline V CDR1 and CDR2: SGHRS, YFSETQ. CDR3 size: 14 residues. In DNA form, the CDR3 reads TGCGCCAGCAGCCCAAGGACAGGGAGATACGAGCAGTACTTC. Encoded protein: CASSPRTGRYEQYF.

The chain recombines TRBV5-4 with TRBJ1-2, with TRBD1 matching 8 bases. V dropped 4 bases and J dropped 6; count of bases not matched to a gene: 5. The germline V gene encodes CDR1 SGHNT and CDR2 YYREEE (reference sequence). The CDR3 covers 13 residues. In DNA, the CDR3 is TGTGCCAGCAGCGTTCAGGGGGCTGATGGCTACACCTTC. Protein: CASSVQGADGYTF.

J is TRBJ2-5 and V is TRBV7-8, with a weak D call TRBD2 (6 bases). Looked up from germline, CDR1 is SGHVS and CDR2 is FQNEAQ. This CDR3 spans 15 amino acids. The ends were cut back, 2 bases at V and 1 base at J, with 11 bases in the middle. Written as DNA, the CDR3 is TGTGCCAGCAGCTTAAGGTCTAGCGCCCAAGAGACCCAGTACTTC. This sequence encodes CASSLRSSAQETQYF. Complete variable domain (other parts from reference TRBV7-8 and TRBJ2-5): GAGVSQSPRYKVAKRGQDVALRCDPISGHVSLFWYQQALGQGPEFLTYFQNEAQLDKSGLPSDRFFAERPEGSVSTLKIQRTQQEDSAVYLCASSLRSSAQETQYFGPGTRLLVL.

V gene TRBV19 combines with J gene TRBJ2-3; D could derive from TRBD1 or TRBD2 (5 bases each). CDR3 length: 15 residues. Germline CDR1 reads LNHDA; CDR2 reads SQIVND (reference sequence). Trimming removed 4 bases from V and 8 bases from J, with 19 bases in between. The chain's CDR3 is CASSTFTGTASTQYF. In nucleotides, the CDR3 is TGTGCCAGTAGTACCTTCACCGGGACCGCCAGTACGCAGTATTTT. Combining the CDR3 with reference TRBV19 and TRBJ2-3 gives the whole variable domain DGGITQSPKYLFRKEGQNVTLSCEQNLNHDAMYWYRQDPGQGLRLIYYSQIVNDFQKGDIAEGYSVSREKKESFPLTVTSAQKNPTAFYLCASSTFTGTASTQYFGPGTRLTVL.

The genes are TRBV19 and TRBJ1-5, with 7 bases lining up with TRBD1. Looked up from germline, CDR1 is LNHDA and CDR2 is SQIVND (reference sequence). The CDR3 contains 14 residues. With V trimmed by 4 bases and J by 3 bases, 3 bases remained unmatched. CDR3 region: CASSKGAHNQPQHF. CDR3 DNA: TGTGCCAGTAGTAAGGGGGCTCACAATCAGCCCCAGCATTTT.

The chain combines TRBV4-3 with TRBJ1-1; D ambiguous. Trimming pared 1 base from V and 1 base from J, leaving 10 bases between. Germline-derived CDR1 and CDR2 are LGHNA and YSLEER. This CDR3 comprises 15 residues. CDR3 nucleotide sequence: TGCGCCAGCAGCCAAGGGTGGAATCGGAACACTGAAGCTTTCTTT. It encodes CASSQGWNRNTEAFF.

CDR3 amino acids: CASSLGLAVTGELFF. The CDR3 DNA reads as TGTGCCAGCAGCTTGGGTCTAGCGGTCACCGGGGAGCTGTTTTTT. The genes are TRBV5-4 and TRBJ2-2; 7 bases line up with TRBD2. The CDR3 is made up of 15 amino acids. The ends lost 0 bases at V and 4 bases at J; junction bases unmatched: 3. The germline V gene has CDR1 SGHNT and CDR2 YYREEE (reference sequence).